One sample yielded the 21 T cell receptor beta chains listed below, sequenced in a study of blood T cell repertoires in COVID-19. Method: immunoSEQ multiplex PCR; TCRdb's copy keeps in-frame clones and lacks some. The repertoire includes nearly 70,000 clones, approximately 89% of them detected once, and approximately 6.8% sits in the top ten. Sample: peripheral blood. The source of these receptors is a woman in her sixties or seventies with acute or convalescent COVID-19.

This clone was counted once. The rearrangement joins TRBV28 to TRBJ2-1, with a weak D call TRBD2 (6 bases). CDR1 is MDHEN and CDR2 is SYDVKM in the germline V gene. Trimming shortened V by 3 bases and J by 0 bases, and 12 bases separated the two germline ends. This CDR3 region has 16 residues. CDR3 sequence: CASSLSGSSSYNEQFF. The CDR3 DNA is TGTGCCAGCAGTTTGAGCGGGTCGAGCTCCTACAATGAGCAGTTCTTC.

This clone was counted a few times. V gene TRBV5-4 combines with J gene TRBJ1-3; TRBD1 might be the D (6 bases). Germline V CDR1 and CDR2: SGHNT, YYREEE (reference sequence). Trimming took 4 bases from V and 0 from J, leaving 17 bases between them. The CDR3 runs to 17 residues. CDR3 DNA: TGTGCCAGCAGCCGGGGGGGGCCGGGAGCCTCTGGAAACACCATATATTTT. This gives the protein CASSRGGPGASGNTIYF.

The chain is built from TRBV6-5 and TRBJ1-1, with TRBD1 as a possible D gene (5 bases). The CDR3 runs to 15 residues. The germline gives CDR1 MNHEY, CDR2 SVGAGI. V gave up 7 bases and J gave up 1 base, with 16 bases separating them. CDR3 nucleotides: TGTGCCAGCACCCAAGGGGCCCCCAGGAACACTGAAGCTTTCTTT. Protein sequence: CASTQGAPRNTEAFF.

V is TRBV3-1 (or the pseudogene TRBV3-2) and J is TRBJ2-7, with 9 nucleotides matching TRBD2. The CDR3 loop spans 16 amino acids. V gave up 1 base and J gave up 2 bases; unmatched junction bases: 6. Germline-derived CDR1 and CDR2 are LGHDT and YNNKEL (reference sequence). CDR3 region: CASSQGALAGTYEQYF. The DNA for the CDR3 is TGTGCCAGCAGCCAAGGCGCGCTAGCGGGAACCTACGAGCAGTACTTC.

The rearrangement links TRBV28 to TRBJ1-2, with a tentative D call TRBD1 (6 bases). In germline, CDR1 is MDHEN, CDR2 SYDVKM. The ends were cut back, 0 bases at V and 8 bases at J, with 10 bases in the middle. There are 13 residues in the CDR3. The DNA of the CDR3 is TGTGCCAGCAGTTTATGGGGGGCGGGCGGCTACACCTTC. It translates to CASSLWGAGGYTF.

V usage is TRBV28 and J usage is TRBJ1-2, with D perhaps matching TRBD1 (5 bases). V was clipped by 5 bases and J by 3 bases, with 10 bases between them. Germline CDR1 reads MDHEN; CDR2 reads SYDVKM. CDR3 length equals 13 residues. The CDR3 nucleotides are TGTGCCAGCAGTGGGGCACAGTACTATGGCTACACCTTC. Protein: CASSGAQYYGYTF.

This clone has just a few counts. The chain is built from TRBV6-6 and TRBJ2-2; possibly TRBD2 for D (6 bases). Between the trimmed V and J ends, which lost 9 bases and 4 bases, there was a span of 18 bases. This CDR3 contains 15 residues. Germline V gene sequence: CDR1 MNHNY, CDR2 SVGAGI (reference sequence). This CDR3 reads CASDYGGFGTGELFF. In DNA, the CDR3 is TGTGCCAGTGATTACGGGGGATTCGGCACCGGGGAGCTGTTTTTT.

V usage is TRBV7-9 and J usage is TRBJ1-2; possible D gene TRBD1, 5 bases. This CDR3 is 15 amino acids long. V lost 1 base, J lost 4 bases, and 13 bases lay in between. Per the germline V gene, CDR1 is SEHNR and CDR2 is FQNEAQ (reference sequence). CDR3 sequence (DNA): TGTGCCAGCAGCTTAGGAAGGGGCGCCAGCTATGGCTACACCTTC. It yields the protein CASSLGRGASYGYTF.

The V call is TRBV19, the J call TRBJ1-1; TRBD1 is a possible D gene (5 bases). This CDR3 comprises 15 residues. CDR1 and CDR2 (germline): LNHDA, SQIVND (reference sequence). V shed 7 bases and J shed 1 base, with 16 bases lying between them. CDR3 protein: CASTPRGLQNTEAFF. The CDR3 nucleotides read TGTGCCAGTACCCCCCGGGGGTTGCAGAACACTGAAGCTTTCTTT.

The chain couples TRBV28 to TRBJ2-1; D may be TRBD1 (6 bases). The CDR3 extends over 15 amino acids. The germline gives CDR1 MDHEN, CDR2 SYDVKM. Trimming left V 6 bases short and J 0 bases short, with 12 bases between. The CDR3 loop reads CASRLGQNSYNEQFF. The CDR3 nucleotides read TGTGCCAGCAGGCTGGGACAAAACTCCTACAATGAGCAGTTCTTC.

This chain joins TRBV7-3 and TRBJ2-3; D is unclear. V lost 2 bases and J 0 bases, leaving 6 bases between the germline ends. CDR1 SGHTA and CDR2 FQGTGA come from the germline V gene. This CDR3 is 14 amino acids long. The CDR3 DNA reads TGTGCCAGCAGCTTAGAGCTTAGCACAGATACGCAGTATTTT. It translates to CASSLELSTDTQYF.

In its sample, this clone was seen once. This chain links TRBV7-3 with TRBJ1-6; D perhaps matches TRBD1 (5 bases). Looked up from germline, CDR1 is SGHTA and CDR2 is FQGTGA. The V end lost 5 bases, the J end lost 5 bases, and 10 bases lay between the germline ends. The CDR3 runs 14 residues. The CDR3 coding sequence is TGTGCCAGCAGCCCCGGACATGATAATTCACCCCTCCACTTT. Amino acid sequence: CASSPGHDNSPLHF. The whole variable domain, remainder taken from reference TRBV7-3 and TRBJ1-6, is GAGVSQTPSNKVTEKGKYVELRCDPISGHTALYWYRQSLGQGPEFLIYFQGTGAADDSGLPNDRFFAVRPEGSVSTLKIQRTERGDSAVYLCASSPGHDNSPLHFGNGTRLTVT.

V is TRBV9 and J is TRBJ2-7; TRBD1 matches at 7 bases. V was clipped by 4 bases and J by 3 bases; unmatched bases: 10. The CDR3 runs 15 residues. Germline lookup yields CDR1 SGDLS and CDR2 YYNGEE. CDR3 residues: CASSRQGDPNYEQYF. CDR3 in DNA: TGTGCCAGCAGCCGTCAGGGGGACCCAAACTACGAGCAGTACTTC.

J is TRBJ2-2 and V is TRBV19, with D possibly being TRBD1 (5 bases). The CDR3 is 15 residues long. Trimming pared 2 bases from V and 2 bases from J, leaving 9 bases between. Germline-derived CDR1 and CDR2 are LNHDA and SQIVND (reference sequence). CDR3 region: CASSITRDNTGELFF. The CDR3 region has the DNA TGTGCCAGTAGTATAACCAGGGATAACACCGGGGAGCTGTTTTTT.

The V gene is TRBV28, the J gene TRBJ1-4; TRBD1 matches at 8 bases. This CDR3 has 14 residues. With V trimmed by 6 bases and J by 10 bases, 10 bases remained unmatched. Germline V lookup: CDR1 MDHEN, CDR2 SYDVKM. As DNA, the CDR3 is TGTGCCAGCAGCGTGGGACAGGCTTTAGGAAAACTGTTTTTT. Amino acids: CASSVGQALGKLFF.

Here the CDR3 DNA reads TGTGCCAGCAGGGGACACTTAAATCAGCCCCAGCATTTT. This encodes CASRGHLNQPQHF. The chain joins TRBV27 to TRBJ1-5; a possible D gene is TRBD1 (6 bases). The CDR3 has 13 amino acids. Germline values: CDR1 MNHEY, CDR2 SMNVEV (reference sequence). Trimming took off 6 bases at V and 4 bases at J, with 10 bases between the two ends.

The CDR3 spells CASSLLGTSDNEQFF. In nucleotides, the CDR3 is TGTGCCAGCAGCCTCCTCGGGACTAGCGACAATGAGCAGTTCTTC. The chain uses TRBV3-1 (or the pseudogene TRBV3-2) and TRBJ2-1; 10 bases fit TRBD2. Germline trimming cut 4 bases from V and 5 bases from J; bases unmatched to any gene: 5. The germline V gene has CDR1 LGHDT and CDR2 YNNKEL (reference sequence). This CDR3 has 15 amino acids.

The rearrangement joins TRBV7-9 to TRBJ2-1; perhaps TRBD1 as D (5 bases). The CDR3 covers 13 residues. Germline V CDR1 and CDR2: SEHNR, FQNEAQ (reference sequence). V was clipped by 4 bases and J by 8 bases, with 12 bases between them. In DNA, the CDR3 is TGTGCCAGCAGCTCCCTCCTACAGGATGAGCAGTTCTTC. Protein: CASSSLLQDEQFF.

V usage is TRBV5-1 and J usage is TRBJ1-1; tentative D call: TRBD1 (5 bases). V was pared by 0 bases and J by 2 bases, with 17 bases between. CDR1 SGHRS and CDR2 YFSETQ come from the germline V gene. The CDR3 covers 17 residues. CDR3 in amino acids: CASSLVGGVNGNTEAFF. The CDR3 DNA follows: TGCGCCAGCAGCTTGGTTGGAGGGGTTAACGGAAACACTGAAGCTTTCTTT.

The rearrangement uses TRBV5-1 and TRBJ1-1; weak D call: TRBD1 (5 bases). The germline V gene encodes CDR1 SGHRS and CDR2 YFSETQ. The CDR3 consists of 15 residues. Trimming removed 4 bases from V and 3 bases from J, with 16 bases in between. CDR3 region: CASSLAGVGYTEAFF. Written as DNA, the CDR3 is TGCGCCAGCAGCCTGGCGGGGGTTGGTTACACTGAAGCTTTCTTT.

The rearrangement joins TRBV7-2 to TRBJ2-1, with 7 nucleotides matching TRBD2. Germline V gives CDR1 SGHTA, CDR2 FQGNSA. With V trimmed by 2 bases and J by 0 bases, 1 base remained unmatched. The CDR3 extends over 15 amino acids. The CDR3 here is CASSLLADSYNEQFF. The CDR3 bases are TGTGCCAGCAGCTTACTAGCGGACTCCTACAATGAGCAGTTCTTC.